A selection of T cell receptor beta chains follows, all from one sample in a study of tumor-infiltrating lymphocytes in localized non-small cell lung cancer. Here immunoSEQ multiplex PCR was the method, and the copy in TCRdb shows in-frame clones only, minus some. This table holds tens of thousands of clones, around 62% found once. The sequencing input was lung tumor tissue. The receptor source for this set is a human donor with non-small cell lung cancer. Both conserved end residues are part of each CDR3. A D gene is named only where the DNA matches it firmly. Size is omitted from some rows. Given values are once, few, many or a class for expanded clones.

D gene,J gene,clone size,V gene,CDR3 protein,CDR3 DNA
NA,TRBJ2-5,NA,TRBV6-1,CASSELDETQYF,TGTGCCAGCAGTGAATTGGACGAGACCCAGTACTTC
NA,TRBJ1-2,NA,TRBV2,CASSEGGLVGGYTF,TGTGCCAGCAGTGAGGGCGGATTGGTTGGGGGCTACACCTTC
NA,TRBJ2-7,few,TRBV11-2,CASSLRTDYEQYF,TGTGCCAGCAGCCTCCGGACAGACTACGAGCAGTACTTC
NA,TRBJ2-1,NA,TRBV20-1,CSAARDSEQFF,TGCAGTGCGGCCCGGGACTCTGAGCAGTTCTTC
TRBD2,TRBJ2-1,NA,TRBV11-2,CASSLGVSGRGDEQFF,TGTGCCAGCAGCTTAGGGGTTAGCGGGAGGGGCGATGAGCAGTTCTTC
NA,TRBJ2-7,NA,TRBV7-2,CASSTGTFYEQYF,TGTGCCAGCAGTACCGGGACTTTCTACGAGCAGTACTTC
TRBD1,TRBJ1-2,NA,TRBV7-2,CASSQVLGGSYGYTF,TGTGCCAGCAGCCAGGTTCTAGGGGGCAGCTATGGCTACACCTTC
NA,TRBJ1-4,NA,TRBV6-5,CASSYTPVMEEKLFF,TGTGCCAGCAGTTACACCCCCGTCATGGAGGAAAAACTGTTTTTT
NA,TRBJ2-5,NA,TRBV6-7,CASSSNIKETQYF,TGTGCCAGCAGTTCGAATATCAAAGAGACCCAGTACTTC
NA,TRBJ2-7,NA,TRBV5-1,CASRSGTPSPRWEQYF,TGCGCCAGCAGGTCCGGGACTCCTTCCCCCCGGTGGGAGCAGTACTTC
TRBD1,TRBJ2-7,medium-sized,TRBV7-9,CASSFPNGTGSYEQYF,TGTGCCAGCAGCTTCCCCAACGGGACAGGGTCGTACGAGCAGTACTTC